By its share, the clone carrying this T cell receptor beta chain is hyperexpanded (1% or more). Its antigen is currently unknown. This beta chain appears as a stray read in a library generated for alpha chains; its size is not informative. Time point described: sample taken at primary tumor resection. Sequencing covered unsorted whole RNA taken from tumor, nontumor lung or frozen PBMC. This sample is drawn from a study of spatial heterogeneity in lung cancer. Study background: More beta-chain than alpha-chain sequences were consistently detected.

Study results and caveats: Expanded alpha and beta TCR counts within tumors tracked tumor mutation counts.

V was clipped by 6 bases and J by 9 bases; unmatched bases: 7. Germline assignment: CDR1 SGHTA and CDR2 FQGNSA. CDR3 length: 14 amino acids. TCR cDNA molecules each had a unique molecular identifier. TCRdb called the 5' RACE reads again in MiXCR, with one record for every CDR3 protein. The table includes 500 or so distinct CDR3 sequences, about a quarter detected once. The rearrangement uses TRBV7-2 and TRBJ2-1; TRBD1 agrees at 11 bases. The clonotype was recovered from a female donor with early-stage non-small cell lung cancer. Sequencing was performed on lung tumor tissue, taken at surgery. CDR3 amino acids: CASRPPGQGVEQFF. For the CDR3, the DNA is TGTGCCAGCAGACCTCCGGGACAGGGGGTTGAGCAGTTCTTC.